This record covers a single TCR beta chain. What it binds is unknown. Trimming removed 5 bases at V and 1 base at J, with 17 bases between. This CDR3 is 16 amino acids long. Germline assignment: CDR1 SGHAT and CDR2 FQDESV (reference sequence). This table comes from immunoSEQ multiplex PCR, and its TCRdb copy is limited to in-frame clones, with some not included. The table records around 84,000 clones, around 90% of them present only once. This record belongs to a study of T cell responses to AZD1222 COVID-19 vaccine. General study findings and limits: Just a handful of people given AZD1222 tested seropositive at baseline.

The V gene is TRBV11-1, the J gene TRBJ2-5; no reliable D call. The sequence was collected from an adult in good health. The input for sequencing was peripheral blood, taken on day 0 of AZD1222 vaccination. The CDR3, as DNA: TGTGCCAGCAGCCCGCTGGACCTTAAGGGCCAAGAGACCCAGTACTTC. Translation: CASSPLDLKGQETQYF.